The 30 T cell receptor beta chains presented below share a single source sample, sequenced in a study of blood T cell repertoires in COVID-19. Profiling relied on immunoSEQ multiplex PCR, and the TCRdb table lists in-frame clones only, not all of them. The sample contains 180,000 or so clones, 70% to 80% of which appear only once. Sequencing was done on a sample of peripheral blood. Source of these receptors: a woman between 45 and 65 years old with active or convalescent COVID-19.

The sample holds a few counts of this clone. CDR3 DNA: TGTGCCAGCAGCTTAGGCGGAGAGGAGTACGAGCAGTACTTC. Translating gives CASSLGGEEYEQYF. V is TRBV7-9 and J is TRBJ2-7, with D uncertain. Deletions cut 1 base from V and 4 bases from J, with 11 bases between. Germline CDR1 SEHNR, CDR2 FQNEAQ (reference sequence). The CDR3 has 14 residues.

The chain couples TRBV30 to TRBJ1-3; possible D gene TRBD1, 5 bases. The germline CDR1 and CDR2 sequences are GTSNPN and SVGIG (reference sequence). The CDR3 has 20 residues. The V and J ends lost 0 bases and 0 bases respectively, with 24 bases between them. The CDR3 loop reads CAWSVLRGGSGGGSGNTIYF. The CDR3 DNA follows: TGTGCCTGGAGTGTACTACGTGGGGGGTCGGGCGGCGGCTCTGGAAACACCATATATTTT.

The chain couples TRBV7-2 to TRBJ1-2, with D possibly being TRBD1 (6 bases). This CDR3 has 14 residues. CDR1 is SGHTA and CDR2 is FQGNSA in the germline V gene. Trimming took off 5 bases at V and 1 base at J, with 11 bases between the two ends. The DNA of the CDR3 is TGTGCCAGCAGCCCCCAGGGGAGTAACTATGGCTACACCTTC. It yields the protein CASSPQGSNYGYTF.

The V gene is TRBV5-5, the J gene TRBJ2-5, with D uncertain. The V gene lost 3 bases and the J gene lost 7 bases, with 13 bases spanning the gap. CDR1 and CDR2 from the germline V gene are SGHKS and YYEKEE (reference sequence). The CDR3 covers 13 residues. CDR3 nucleotide sequence: TGTGCCAGCAGCTCGATGCCCTCGGGGACCCAGTACTTC. Its translation: CASSSMPSGTQYF.

The count of this clone is one. This chain joins TRBV29-1 and TRBJ2-3; 13 bases are shared with TRBD2. V lost 6 bases to trimming and J lost 4 bases; unmatched junction nucleotides: 10. The V gene's germline CDR1 is SQVTM and CDR2 ANQGSEA. The CDR3 is 16 amino acids. This CDR3 reads CSVQRTSGSGADTQYF. CDR3 nucleotides: TGCAGCGTCCAGAGGACTAGCGGGAGCGGGGCAGATACGCAGTATTTT.

This clone has just a few counts. The chain carries TRBV7-4 and TRBJ2-3, with TRBD2 matching 7 bases. With V trimmed by 5 bases and J by 2 bases, 16 bases remained unmatched. The CDR3 loop spans 18 amino acids. Germline CDR1 reads SGHVT; CDR2 reads SQSDAQ. For the CDR3, the DNA is TGTGCCAGCAGCCCCCGGGGTAGCGGGTGCCCACACACAGATACGCAGTATTTT. Translating gives CASSPRGSGCPHTDTQYF.

This clone was observed a few times. The chain has TRBV5-4 and TRBJ2-5; 12 nucleotides match TRBD2. Germline V CDR1 and CDR2: SGHNT, YYREEE (reference sequence). V trimming: 4 bases; J trimming: 5 bases; junction bases outside the gene matches: 15. This CDR3 contains 18 residues. Written as DNA, the CDR3 is TGTGCCAGCAGCCCAGGGGGGCCTAGCGGGAGGGCCCTGGAGACCCAGTACTTC. This gives the protein CASSPGGPSGRALETQYF.

The chain carries TRBV2 and TRBJ2-1; 8 nucleotides agree with TRBD1. This CDR3 has 14 residues. V lost 5 bases and J lost 8; bases outside the gene matches: 8. CDR1 SNHLY and CDR2 FYNNEI come from the germline V gene. The CDR3 here is CASSLQGAGYEQFF. For the CDR3, the DNA is TGTGCCAGCAGTCTTCAGGGGGCCGGCTATGAGCAGTTCTTC.

This clone turned up a few times. The rearrangement joins TRBV29-1 to TRBJ1-3, with D unclear. The CDR3 length is 13 residues. Germline CDR1 and CDR2: SQVTM and ANQGSEA. Trimming cost V 3 bases and J 3 bases, with 9 bases left between them. CDR3 loop: CSVDLGSGNTIYF. CDR3 DNA: TGCAGCGTTGATCTAGGCAGTGGAAACACCATATATTTT.

The chain joins TRBV19 to TRBJ1-2; no clear D. CDR1 LNHDA and CDR2 SQIVND come from the germline V gene (reference sequence). The CDR3 has 14 residues. V was clipped by 7 bases and J by 4 bases, with 16 bases between them. The CDR3 DNA is TGTGCCAGTAAGAGGGCCTCGGGAACCTATGGCTACACCTTC. Translation gives CASKRASGTYGYTF.

J is TRBJ2-1 and V is TRBV19; 9 bases match TRBD2. From germline, CDR1 is LNHDA and CDR2 SQIVND (reference sequence). V lost 0 bases to trimming and J lost 2 bases; unmatched junction nucleotides: 2. CDR3 size: 16 residues. The chain's CDR3 is CASSIEASGAYNEQFF. The CDR3 coding sequence is TGTGCCAGTAGTATAGAGGCTAGCGGGGCCTACAATGAGCAGTTCTTC.

V and J are TRBV18 and TRBJ1-1; D is undetermined. There are 14 residues in the CDR3. The V gene lost 1 base and the J gene lost 1 base, with 7 bases spanning the gap. CDR1 and CDR2 from the germline V gene are KGHSH and LQKENI. The CDR3 DNA follows: TGTGCCAGCTCACCACAGCGCCAGAACACTGAAGCTTTCTTT. Its protein is CASSPQRQNTEAFF.

The chain uses TRBV27 and TRBJ1-5; D unclear. CDR1 is MNHEY and CDR2 is SMNVEV in the germline V gene (reference sequence). The CDR3 runs 15 residues. Trimming cost V 3 bases and J 1 base, with 10 bases left between them. The CDR3 protein is CASSFRRGSNQPQHF. CDR3 bases: TGTGCCAGCAGTTTTAGGCGGGGAAGCAATCAGCCCCAGCATTTT.

Here the CDR3 reads CASSPAGPEIGYTF. The DNA for the CDR3 is TGTGCCAGCAGCCCCGCAGGCCCCGAAATCGGCTACACCTTC. This chain links TRBV6-2 or TRBV6-3 with TRBJ1-2, with D hard to call. This CDR3 spans 14 amino acids. Trimming took off 6 bases at V and 8 bases at J, with 19 bases between the two ends. Germline lookup yields CDR1 MNHEY and CDR2 SVGEGT.

The chain has TRBV7-8 and TRBJ1-1; 9 bases line up with TRBD1. Looked up from germline, CDR1 is SGHVS and CDR2 is FQNEAQ. The CDR3 spans 16 residues. The V and J ends lost 0 bases and 7 bases, in that order; junction bases with no gene match: 9. CDR3: CASSLAGTGGLGEAFF. The DNA for the CDR3 is TGTGCCAGCAGCTTAGCGGGAACAGGGGGCTTAGGTGAAGCTTTCTTT.

V is TRBV9 and J is TRBJ2-3; 9 bases align to TRBD2. The junction had 4 bases not matched to a gene; V was cut back by 5 bases and J by 0 bases. CDR3 length equals 15 residues. Germline-derived CDR1 and CDR2 are SGDLS and YYNGEE. CDR3 sequence (DNA): TGTGCCAGCAGTCTAGCGGGACAGAGCACAGATACGCAGTATTTT. Protein sequence: CASSLAGQSTDTQYF.

Only one count was recorded for this clone. The chain combines TRBV28 with TRBJ2-7, with 10 positions matching TRBD2. There are 16 residues in the CDR3. Germline assignment: CDR1 MDHEN and CDR2 SYDVKM. The V gene end was trimmed by 6 bases and the J gene end by 4 bases; junction bases not matched to a gene: 12. The CDR3 loop is CASSPASTSGSYEQYF. The CDR3 nucleotides read TGTGCCAGCAGCCCCGCCTCGACTAGCGGGTCATACGAGCAGTACTTC.

The rearrangement uses TRBV7-2 and TRBJ2-7, with D possibly matching TRBD1 (5 bases). Germline V gives CDR1 SGHTA, CDR2 FQGNSA. V was cut by 3 bases and J by 4 bases, with 7 bases left in between. The CDR3 is 12 amino acids. The CDR3 protein is CASSFQGYEQYF. The CDR3 nucleotides are TGTGCCAGCAGCTTTCAGGGTTACGAGCAGTACTTC.

This chain connects TRBV9 to TRBJ2-4; D unclear. Germline values: CDR1 SGDLS, CDR2 YYNGEE. Trimming took off 4 bases at V and 0 bases at J, with 14 bases between the two ends. This CDR3 is 16 amino acids long. The CDR3 loop reads CASSPTAGIAKNIQYF. The CDR3 bases are TGTGCCAGCAGCCCTACGGCAGGAATAGCCAAAAACATTCAGTACTTC.

This sequence joins TRBV11-2 and TRBJ1-2; TRBD1 might be the D (5 bases). Germline loops: CDR1 SGHAT, CDR2 FQNNGV. V was clipped by 4 bases and J by 4 bases, with 16 bases between them. This CDR3 is 15 amino acids long. CDR3 amino acids: CASSYPGGEVYGYTF. CDR3 sequence (DNA): TGTGCCAGCAGCTACCCCGGGGGGGAGGTCTATGGCTACACCTTC.

This chain joins TRBV4-3 and TRBJ1-6, with TRBD1 as a possible D gene (6 bases). The germline V gene has CDR1 LGHNA and CDR2 YSLEER. The CDR3 is made up of 16 amino acids. V shed 2 bases and J shed 8 bases, with 16 bases lying between them. The DNA of the CDR3 is TGCGCCAGCAGCCAAAATCCCAAGACAGGATATTCACCCCTCCACTTT. Translating gives CASSQNPKTGYSPLHF.

The rearrangement links TRBV7-3 to TRBJ2-2; 9 bases line up with TRBD1. From germline, CDR1 is SGHTA and CDR2 FQGTGA. There are 19 residues in the CDR3. J lost 8 bases, V lost 0 bases, and 16 bases had no gene match. CDR3 bases: TGTGCCAGCAGCTTAACGCCTAACACAGGGACAGGGCCGAGGGGGGAGCTGTTTTTT. Amino acid sequence: CASSLTPNTGTGPRGELFF.

This clone was counted once. The rearrangement joins TRBV6-5 to TRBJ2-7, with a possible D match to TRBD2 (6 bases). V was pared by 7 bases and J by 2 bases, with 15 bases between. Looked up from germline, CDR1 is MNHEY and CDR2 is SVGAGI. The CDR3 runs to 14 residues. CDR3 protein: CASISASATYEQYF. Written as DNA, the CDR3 is TGTGCCAGCATAAGCGCTAGCGCGACCTACGAGCAGTACTTC.

The rearrangement links TRBV2 to TRBJ2-2, with 11 bases matching TRBD2. CDR3 length: 14 amino acids. The junction had 1 base not matched to a gene; V was cut back by 4 bases and J by 6 bases. From germline, CDR1 is SNHLY and CDR2 FYNNEI. The CDR3 sequence: CASSASGRPGELFF. CDR3 bases: TGTGCCAGCAGTGCTAGCGGGAGGCCCGGGGAGCTGTTTTTT.

The chain combines TRBV5-6 with TRBJ2-1; 8 nucleotides align to TRBD2. The V segment lost 1 base and the J segment 8 bases; nucleotides outside the gene matches: 8. Germline V gene sequence: CDR1 SGHDT, CDR2 YYEEEE. The CDR3 runs 15 residues. CDR3 nucleotide sequence: TGTGCCAGCAGCTTGCGGCTAGCGGGTTATGATGAGCAGTTCTTC. It codes for CASSLRLAGYDEQFF.

This chain uses TRBV5-1 with TRBJ1-1, with 9 bases aligning to TRBD1. Germline CDR1 is SGHRS and CDR2 is YFSETQ. V lost 5 bases, J lost 5 bases, and 7 bases stayed unmatched. CDR3 size: 14 residues. CDR3 sequence reads: CASSVQGAGTEAFF. CDR3 sequence (DNA): TGCGCCAGCAGTGTACAGGGGGCAGGGACTGAAGCTTTCTTT.

V and J are TRBV18 and TRBJ1-2; TRBD1 is a possible D gene (5 bases). Trimming removed 0 bases at V and 2 bases at J, with 7 bases between. Germline values: CDR1 KGHSH, CDR2 LQKENI. CDR3 size: 14 residues. CDR3 in DNA: TGTGCCAGCTCACCACCGACAGAAAACTATGGCTACACCTTC. This encodes CASSPPTENYGYTF.

The chain carries TRBV5-5 and TRBJ1-6; TRBD1 aligns across 8 bases. CDR1 is SGHKS, CDR2 YYEKEE, per germline (reference sequence). J was trimmed by 6 bases and V by 3 bases; bases with no gene match: 8. This CDR3 is 16 amino acids long. The CDR3 DNA follows: TGTGCCAGCAGCTCGTGGACAGGGTGGGGTAATTCACCCCTCCACTTT. Translated, it gives CASSSWTGWGNSPLHF.

The chain recombines TRBV6-4 with TRBJ1-5, with unresolved D. V lost 7 bases and J lost 7, with 11 bases in between. This CDR3 region has 12 residues. Germline loops: CDR1 MRHNA, CDR2 SNTAGT. CDR3 coding DNA: TGTGCCAGCATAGGCCCGGGACAGCCCCAGCATTTT. As protein: CASIGPGQPQHF.

The chain joins TRBV18 to TRBJ2-7, with 7 bases matching TRBD1. With V trimmed by 6 bases and J by 6 bases, 11 bases remained unmatched. This CDR3 is 14 amino acids long. Per germline, CDR1 KGHSH and CDR2 LQKENI. The CDR3 coding sequence is TGTGCCAGCTCGCCCGGGACAGATGTCCCCGAGCAGTACTTC. Translating it yields CASSPGTDVPEQYF.